The source of this T cell receptor (beta chain) is a study of PD-L1 blockade in urothelial cancer. In the study overall: The median number of T cells present in blood samples was approximately 140,000.

The CDR3 has 15 amino acids. Germline V gene data show CDR1 as SGHTA and CDR2 as FQGTGA. With V trimmed by 5 bases and J by 0 bases, 2 bases remained unmatched. Every PCR was spiked with synthetic TCR analog templates. Assay used: immunoSEQ multiplex PCR; TCRdb lists only in-frame clones, some missing. This sample has 60,000 to 70,000 clones; around 86% occur once, and the top ten carry roughly 2.9%. The time point here: pretreatment peripheral blood. The receptor was isolated from a man aged 65 to 85 with urothelial cancer. The V and J genes are TRBV7-3 and TRBJ2-3; 10 bases line up with TRBD2. Source: PBMCs, taken around atezolizumab (anti-PD-L1) treatment. The CDR3 nucleotides are TGTGCCAGCAGCGTACTAGCGGGGAGCACAGATACGCAGTATTTT. This codes for CASSVLAGSTDTQYF.